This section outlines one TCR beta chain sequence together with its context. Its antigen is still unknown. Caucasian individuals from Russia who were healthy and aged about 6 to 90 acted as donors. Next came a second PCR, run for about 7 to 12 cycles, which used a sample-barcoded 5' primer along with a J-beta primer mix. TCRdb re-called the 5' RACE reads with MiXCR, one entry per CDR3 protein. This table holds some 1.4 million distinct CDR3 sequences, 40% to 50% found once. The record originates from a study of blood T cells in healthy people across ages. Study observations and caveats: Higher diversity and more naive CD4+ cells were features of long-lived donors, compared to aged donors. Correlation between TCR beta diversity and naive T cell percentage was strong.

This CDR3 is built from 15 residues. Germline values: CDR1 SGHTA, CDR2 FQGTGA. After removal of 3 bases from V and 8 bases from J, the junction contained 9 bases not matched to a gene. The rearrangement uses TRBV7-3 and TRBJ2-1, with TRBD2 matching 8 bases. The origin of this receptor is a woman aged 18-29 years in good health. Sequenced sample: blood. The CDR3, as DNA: TGTGCCAGCAGCTTGACTCCTTCCGGGGGGGATGAGCAGTTCTTC. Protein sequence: CASSLTPSGGDEQFF.